The clone carrying this T cell receptor (beta chain) was observed a few times. The antigen is undetermined. This sample is drawn from a study of metastatic and nonmetastatic thyroid tumors. Study overall: Peripheral blood and tumor or nodule samples from malignant and benign thyroid patients were compared. General study results and limits: When malignant thyroid tumors were compared with benign nodules, TCR beta diversity was reportedly significantly higher in the malignant tumors. This held in both blood and tumor samples.

Per the original data handling: CDR3 was compared across clinicopathological groups, and the resulting differences were used to build a distant-metastasis classifier for papillary thyroid cancer. TCRdb re-processed the PCR reads through MiXCR. It is TCRdb's table, rather than the study itself, that gives the V and J calls and clone size. The table lists some 38,000 clones, about half of them singletons. Each patient came to thyroid surgery without any prior treatment (of any kind). This CDR3 contains 12 residues. The V gene's germline CDR1 is MNHNS and CDR2 SASEGT. With 7 bases removed from V and 3 bases from J, the gap between germline ends came to 9 bases.

This chain joins TRBV6-1 and TRBJ1-1; no reliable D call. This clonotype originated in a male donor with papillary thyroid cancer or a benign thyroid nodule (not recorded which). Some clones in this sample may be carry-over from other donors' samples. The sequenced sample was tumor tissue. The CDR3 nucleotides read TGTGCCAGCAATAGAAGGGACACTGAAGCTTTCTTT. Amino acids: CASNRRDTEAFF.